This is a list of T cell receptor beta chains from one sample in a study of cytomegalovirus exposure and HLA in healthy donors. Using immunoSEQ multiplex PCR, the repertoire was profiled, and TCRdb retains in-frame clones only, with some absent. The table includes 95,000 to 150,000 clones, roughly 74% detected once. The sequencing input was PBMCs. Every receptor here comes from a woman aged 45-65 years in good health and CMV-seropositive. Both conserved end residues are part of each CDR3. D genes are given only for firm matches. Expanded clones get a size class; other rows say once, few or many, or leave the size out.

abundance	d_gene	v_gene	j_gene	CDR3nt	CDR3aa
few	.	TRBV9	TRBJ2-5	TGTGCCAGCAGCGTAGGAGGGGGACGAGAGACCCAGTACTTC	CASSVGGGRETQYF
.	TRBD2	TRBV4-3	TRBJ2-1	TGCGCCAGCAGCCAAGAAGTCGGGGGGTCCTACAATGAGCAGTTCTTC	CASSQEVGGSYNEQFF
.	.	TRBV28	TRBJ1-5	TGTGCCAGCAGTTTAATAGGGGATGGCAATCAGCCCCAGCATTTT	CASSLIGDGNQPQHF
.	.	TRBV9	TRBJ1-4	TGTGCCAGCAGCGCAGGACTATATGAAAAACTGTTTTTT	CASSAGLYEKLFF
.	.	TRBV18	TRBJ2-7	TGTGCCAGCTCACCAAATGAGGGGAGGTACGAGCAGTACTTC	CASSPNEGRYEQYF
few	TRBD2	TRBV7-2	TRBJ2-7	TGTGCCAGCAGTGTAGCGGGGCGAAGCTCCTACGAGCAGTACTTC	CASSVAGRSSYEQYF
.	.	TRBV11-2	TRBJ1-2	TGTGCCAGCAGCCCGGGCGGGGGCTACACCTTC	CASSPGGGYTF
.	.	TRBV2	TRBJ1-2	TGTGCCAGCAGTGAAGCCCCCCGGGGGACCTATGGCTACACCTTC	CASSEAPRGTYGYTF
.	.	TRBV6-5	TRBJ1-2	TGTGCCAGCGGCGAGGGGGTTACCTATGGCTACACCTTC	CASGEGVTYGYTF
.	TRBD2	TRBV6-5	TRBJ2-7	TGTGCCAGCAGCGCCTTAGCGGGGGGATCCTACGAGCAGTACTTC	CASSALAGGSYEQYF
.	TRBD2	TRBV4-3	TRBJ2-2	TGCGCCAGCAGCCAAGATGGGGGGGGAACCGGGGAGCTGTTTTTT	CASSQDGGGTGELFF
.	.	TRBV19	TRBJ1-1	TGTGCCAGTAGTATAGTCCCGGAGACTGAAGCTTTCTTT	CASSIVPETEAFF
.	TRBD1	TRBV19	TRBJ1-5	TGTGCCAGTAGTGCCGACAGGGGGTACAATCAGCCCCAGCATTTT	CASSADRGYNQPQHF
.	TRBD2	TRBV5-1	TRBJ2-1	TGCGCCAGCAGCCCTCTAGCGGGGGTGGATGAGCAGTTCTTC	CASSPLAGVDEQFF
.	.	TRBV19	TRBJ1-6	TGTGCCAGTAGTGGGCAGCAGGGGTATTCACCCCTCCACTTT	CASSGQQGYSPLHF
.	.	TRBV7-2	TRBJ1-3	TGTGCCAGCAGCTTGGCCAGGGCTGGAAACACCATATATTTT	CASSLARAGNTIYF
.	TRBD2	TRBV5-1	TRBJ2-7	TGCGCCAGCAGCAGATTAACTAGCGGGGGGGCCTTCATGTACGAGCAGTACTTC	CASSRLTSGGAFMYEQYF
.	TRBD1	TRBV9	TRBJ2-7	TGTGCCAGCAGCGCGGGACAGGGAACCTACGAGCAGTACTTC	CASSAGQGTYEQYF
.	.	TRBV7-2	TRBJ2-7	TGTGCCAGCAGTTTCGGTTGGTACTACGAGCAGTACTTC	CASSFGWYYEQYF
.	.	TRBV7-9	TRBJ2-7	TGTTCCAGCAGCTTGAGTCCTACCTACGAGCAGTACTTC	CSSSLSPTYEQYF
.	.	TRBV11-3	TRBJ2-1	TGTGCCAGCAGCTCTGACAATGAGCAGTTCTTC	CASSSDNEQFF
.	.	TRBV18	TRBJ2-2	TGTGCCAGCTCACCACTTCCGGTGGACACCGGGGAGCTGTTTTTT	CASSPLPVDTGELFF
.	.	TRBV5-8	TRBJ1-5	TGTGCCAGCAGCTTGTACCTAGGGTCGGGGGAGGGGCCCCAGCATTTT	CASSLYLGSGEGPQHF
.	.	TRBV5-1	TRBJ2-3	TGCGCCAGCAGCCAGACCCAGCGGCCAGATACGCAGTATTTT	CASSQTQRPDTQYF
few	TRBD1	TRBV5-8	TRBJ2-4	TGTGCCAGCAGCTCCACAGGGGGGCAATTAAACATTCAGTACTTC	CASSSTGGQLNIQYF
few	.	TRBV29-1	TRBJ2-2	TGCAGCGTTGAAGGCCAAACACCCGGGGAGCTGTTTTTT	CSVEGQTPGELFF
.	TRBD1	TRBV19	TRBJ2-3	TGTGCCAGTAGAGACAGGGTTTGGACAGATACGCAGTATTTT	CASRDRVWTDTQYF
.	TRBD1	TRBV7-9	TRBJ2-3	TGTGCCAGCAGCTTACCGGGACAGATAACAGATACGCAGTATTTT	CASSLPGQITDTQYF
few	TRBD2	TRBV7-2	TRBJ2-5	TGTGCCAGCAGCTTAGGGCTAGCGGGAGGTGAGACCCAGTACTTC	CASSLGLAGGETQYF
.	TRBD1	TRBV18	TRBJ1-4	TGTGCCAGCTCAACAAGGGGGCCGTCTAATGAAAAACTGTTTTTT	CASSTRGPSNEKLFF
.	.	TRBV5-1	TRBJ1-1	TGCGCCAGCAGCATCGGACAGTTGGACACTGAAGCTTTCTTT	CASSIGQLDTEAFF
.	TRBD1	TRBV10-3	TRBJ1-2	TGTGCCATCAGTTCAGGGGGCAACTATGGCTACACCTTC	CAISSGGNYGYTF
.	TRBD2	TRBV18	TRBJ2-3	TGTGCCAGCTCACCTCAAAGCGGGGGCACAGATACGCAGTATTTT	CASSPQSGGTDTQYF
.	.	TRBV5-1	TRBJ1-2	TGCGCCAGCAGCTTGACGGGTTGGCAGGGTGATGGCTACACCTTC	CASSLTGWQGDGYTF
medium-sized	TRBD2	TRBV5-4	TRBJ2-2	TGTGCCAGCAGAAGAGGGACTAGCGGGGGGGGAGGCACCGGGGAGCTGTTTTTT	CASRRGTSGGGGTGELFF
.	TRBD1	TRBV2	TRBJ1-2	TGTGCCAGCATCCTGGTTGGACAGGGGGATTATGGCTACACCTTC	CASILVGQGDYGYTF
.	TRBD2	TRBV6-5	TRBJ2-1	TGTGCCAGCACCCCCCCGGGGGGTCGGAATGAGCAGTTCTTC	CASTPPGGRNEQFF
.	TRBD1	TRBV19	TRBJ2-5	TGTGCCAGCCACCCAGGGACAGGACAAGAGACCCAGTACTTC	CASHPGTGQETQYF